The 32 T cell receptor beta chains below were found in one sample sequenced in a study of spatial heterogeneity in lung cancer. Time point described: sample taken at primary tumor resection. Each CDR3 protein gets one entry after TCRdb re-called the 5' RACE reads with MiXCR. The sample lists some 78,000 distinct CDR3 sequences; around 7.8% were seen once. Here the sequenced sample was PBMCs, taken at surgery. All receptors derive from a male donor with early-stage non-small cell lung cancer.

J is TRBJ1-6 and V is TRBV2; no clear D gene. This CDR3 comprises 14 residues. Germline-derived CDR1 and CDR2 are SNHLY and FYNNEI. Trimming took 7 bases from V and 7 from J, leaving 14 bases between them. The CDR3: CASKRRGQNSPLHF. The CDR3 region has the DNA TGTGCCAGCAAACGTCGAGGGCAGAATTCACCCCTCCACTTT.

The J gene is TRBJ1-2, the V gene TRBV24-1; no firm D call. Trimming took off 2 bases at V and 8 bases at J, with 11 bases between the two ends. CDR1 and CDR2 (germline): KGHDR, SFDVKD. This CDR3 has 13 amino acids. This CDR3 reads CATSDSRTAGYTF. In nucleotides, the CDR3 is TGTGCCACCAGTGATTCCCGGACGGCCGGCTACACCTTC.

This clonotype was observed a few times. The chain joins TRBV7-2 to TRBJ2-1, with 7 nucleotides matching TRBD2. The CDR3 loop spans 15 amino acids. Germline V gives CDR1 SGHTA, CDR2 FQGNSA. Germline trimming cut 8 bases from V and 7 bases from J; bases unmatched to any gene: 14. CDR3 sequence reads: CASSSRRSGKNEQFF. The CDR3 DNA reads as TGTGCCAGCTCCTCGCGAAGAAGCGGGAAGAATGAGCAGTTCTTC.

This clonotype was detected ten times or more. This chain uses TRBV7-2 with TRBJ1-1; no reliable D call. The CDR3 totals 13 residues. The germline V gene has CDR1 SGHTA and CDR2 FQGNSA. V was trimmed by 1 base and J by 6 bases, leaving 9 bases between them. CDR3 sequence: CASSLGGTAEAFF. In DNA form, the CDR3 reads TGTGCCAGCAGCTTAGGCGGAACGGCTGAAGCTTTCTTT.

A note on this clonotype: A read error is possible here, since a much larger clone lies one base away. This chain links TRBV7-9 with TRBJ2-3, with 9 bases identical to TRBD2. With 5 bases clipped from V and 5 bases from J, the junction kept 5 bases outside the gene matches. This CDR3 contains 14 residues. Germline loops: CDR1 SEHNR, CDR2 FQNEAQ (reference sequence). The DNA of the CDR3 is TGTGCCAGCAGCCGTAGCGGGGGCATAGATACGCAGTATTTT. Translating it yields CASSRSGGIDTQYF.

This chain uses TRBV20-1 with TRBJ1-5, with D possibly being TRBD1 (6 bases). The CDR3 covers 13 residues. Trimming took off 5 bases at V and 2 bases at J, with 10 bases between the two ends. CDR1 is DFQATT and CDR2 is SNEGSKA in the germline V gene (reference sequence). CDR3: CSAPDRGNQPQHF. CDR3 sequence (DNA): TGCAGTGCTCCGGACAGAGGCAATCAGCCCCAGCATTTT.

This clonotype was detected many times. The CDR3 nucleotides read TGTGCCAGCAGGGGGACAGCGATCAATCAGCCCCAGCATTTT. This encodes CASRGTAINQPQHF. The V call is TRBV2, the J call TRBJ1-5; 7 bases map to TRBD1. There are 14 residues in the CDR3. From germline, CDR1 is SNHLY and CDR2 FYNNEI. Losses at the gene ends were 6 bases for V and 3 bases for J; bases not matched to a gene: 5. Complete variable domain (other parts from reference TRBV2 and TRBJ1-5): EPEVTQTPSHQVTQMGQEVILRCVPISNHLYFYWYRQILGQKVEFLVSFYNNEISEKSEIFDDQFSVERPDGSNFTLKIRSTKLEDSAMYFCASRGTAINQPQHFGDGTRLSIL.

There are many counts of this clonotype. The gene calls are TRBV6-2 or TRBV6-3 and TRBJ2-3; tentatively, D is TRBD1 or TRBD2 (5 bases each). CDR3 length: 20 amino acids. Germline CDR1 reads MNHEY; CDR2 reads SVGEGT. Trimming pared 6 bases from V and 0 bases from J, leaving 28 bases between. The CDR3 nucleotides read TGTGCCAGCAGATCAACCCCCAGGGAGCTCTCCACTAGAAGCACAGATACGCAGTATTTT. Amino acids: CASRSTPRELSTRSTDTQYF.

This clonotype was picked up many times. This chain joins TRBV7-9 and TRBJ1-4; tentative D call: TRBD1 (5 bases). Germline-derived CDR1 and CDR2 are SEHNR and FQNEAQ (reference sequence). The CDR3 has 13 residues. The germline V and J ends were trimmed by 1 base and 7 bases, with 7 bases remaining between them. CDR3 loop: CASSLGQGEKLFF. The DNA for the CDR3 is TGTGCCAGCAGCTTAGGGCAGGGTGAAAAACTGTTTTTT.

This clonotype was detected ten times or more. The CDR3 loop is CSVAPGTNQGQYF. Here the CDR3 DNA reads TGCAGCGTTGCGCCCGGGACAAACCAAGGGCAGTACTTC. J is TRBJ2-7 and V is TRBV29-1; a possible D gene is TRBD1 (6 bases). Per germline, CDR1 SQVTM and CDR2 ANQGSEA. The V gene lost 4 bases and the J gene lost 9 bases, with 19 bases spanning the gap. The CDR3 is 13 residues long.

The rearrangement links TRBV7-2 to TRBJ1-5; 7 bases map to TRBD1. Germline-derived CDR1 and CDR2 are SGHTA and FQGNSA. V lost 0 bases and J lost 5; bases outside the gene matches: 1. This CDR3 region has 14 residues. The CDR3 is CASSLARGDQPQHF. The CDR3 DNA reads as TGTGCCAGCAGCTTAGCCAGGGGGGATCAGCCCCAGCATTTT.

This clonotype was found many times. The rearrangement uses TRBV3-1 and TRBJ1-2; D unclear. The CDR3 totals 14 residues. Trimming shortened V by 0 bases and J by 4 bases, and 9 bases separated the two germline ends. Germline-derived CDR1 and CDR2 are LGHDT and YNNKEL (reference sequence). The CDR3 DNA reads TGTGCCAGCAGCCAAGAGAGGAGAAGCTATGGCTACACCTTC. Protein sequence: CASSQERRSYGYTF.

The V and J genes are TRBV12-3 or TRBV12-4 and TRBJ1-6, with D possibly matching TRBD1 (5 bases). The CDR3 is 14 residues long. V was cut by 2 bases and J by 7 bases, with 9 bases left in between. The CDR3 nucleotides read TGTGCCAGCAGTTTACAGGGCCGGAATTCACCCCTCCACTTT. This translates into CASSLQGRNSPLHF.

This clonotype was found many times. This chain connects TRBV4-3 to TRBJ1-2; TRBD1 matches at 8 bases. Germline values: CDR1 LGHNA, CDR2 YSLEER. The CDR3 sequence is 16 residues long. The J segment lost 8 bases and the V segment lost 4 bases, leaving 15 bases of the junction unmatched. The CDR3 loop reads CASSPGQGLALGGYTF. DNA for the CDR3: TGCGCCAGCAGCCCCGGACAGGGACTTGCCTTAGGCGGCTACACCTTC.

This chain connects TRBV11-2 to TRBJ1-1; D is perhaps TRBD1 (6 bases). The CDR3 has 13 amino acids. Looked up from germline, CDR1 is SGHAT and CDR2 is FQNNGV. V lost 2 bases and J lost 6, with 10 bases in between. The CDR3 spells CASSLYEGAEAFF. Here the CDR3 DNA reads TGTGCCAGCAGCTTATACGAGGGGGCTGAAGCTTTCTTT.

This clonotype appeared a few times. The rearrangement uses TRBV18 and TRBJ2-3; 7 nucleotides agree with TRBD2. CDR1 KGHSH and CDR2 LQKENI come from the germline V gene. The junction had 7 bases not matched to a gene; V was cut back by 4 bases and J by 3 bases. The CDR3 runs to 15 residues. The CDR3: CASSLGLVGTDTQYF. CDR3 in DNA: TGTGCCAGCTCACTCGGACTAGTGGGAACAGATACGCAGTATTTT.

The V gene is TRBV2, the J gene TRBJ2-1, with D tentatively TRBD2 (6 bases). Germline assignment: CDR1 SNHLY and CDR2 FYNNEI. The CDR3 has 15 residues. V gave up 1 base and J gave up 9 bases, with 16 bases separating them. This CDR3 reads CASSEEGLILGEQFF. The CDR3 nucleotides are TGTGCCAGCAGTGAAGAGGGACTGATTCTTGGTGAGCAGTTCTTC.

This clonotype has only a few counts. J is TRBJ2-1 and V is TRBV24-1; D might be TRBD2 (6 bases). Germline loops: CDR1 KGHDR, CDR2 SFDVKD. V was cut by 9 bases and J by 8 bases, with 22 bases left in between. This CDR3 has 15 amino acids. The CDR3: CATRSRDGSRDEQFF. CDR3 nucleotides: TGTGCCACCCGGAGCAGGGACGGGAGTAGGGATGAGCAGTTCTTC.

This clonotype showed up many times. The genes are TRBV19 and TRBJ1-5, with a weak D call TRBD1 (6 bases). The V and J ends lost 5 bases and 3 bases respectively, with 14 bases between them. Per the germline V gene, CDR1 is LNHDA and CDR2 is SQIVND (reference sequence). CDR3 length: 15 amino acids. Here the CDR3 DNA reads TGTGCCAGTAGTCCAAAAGACAGGCTCAATCAGCCCCAGCATTTT. Residues: CASSPKDRLNQPQHF.

This clonotype has at least ten counts. The rearrangement uses TRBV29-1 and TRBJ2-1, with 11 bases that match TRBD2. The germline V gene encodes CDR1 SQVTM and CDR2 ANQGSEA. The J segment lost 9 bases and the V segment lost 4 bases, leaving 8 bases of the junction unmatched. CDR3 length equals 14 residues. This CDR3 is CSVAVTSGRGEQFF. The CDR3 DNA is TGCAGCGTTGCGGTCACTAGCGGGAGAGGTGAGCAGTTCTTC.

The V gene is TRBV6-6, the J gene TRBJ1-1, with unresolved D. The CDR3 totals 15 residues. Trimming removed 0 bases from V and 7 bases from J, with 15 bases in between. CDR1 is MNHNY, CDR2 SVGAGI, per germline (reference sequence). As DNA, the CDR3 is TGTGCCAGCAGTTACTCGATGTCCTCGGAGGGTGAAGCTTTCTTT. This encodes CASSYSMSSEGEAFF.

The chain is built from TRBV20-1 and TRBJ2-7; D could derive from TRBD1 or TRBD2 (5 bases each). The CDR3 runs to 14 residues. In germline, CDR1 is DFQATT, CDR2 SNEGSKA (reference sequence). V lost 3 bases, J lost 7 bases, and 19 bases lay in between. The CDR3 DNA is TGCAGTGCTAGTTCGGGGACGGAGGCATGGGAGCAGTACTTC. Translating it yields CSASSGTEAWEQYF.

At least ten counts were recorded for this clonotype. V gene TRBV28 combines with J gene TRBJ1-3, with D uncertain. The CDR3 extends over 15 amino acids. CDR1 and CDR2 from the germline V gene are MDHEN and SYDVKM. Trimming left V 7 bases short and J 4 bases short, with 17 bases between. CDR3 nucleotide sequence: TGTGCCAGCACTACTGGAAGGGAAGTCGGAAACACCATATATTTT. Translation: CASTTGREVGNTIYF. The entire variable domain, with the rest obtained from reference TRBV28 and TRBJ1-3, is as follows: DVKVTQSSRYLVKRTGEKVFLECVQDMDHENMFWYRQDPGLGLRLIYFSYDVKMKEKGDIPEGYSVSREKKERFSLILESASTNQTSMYLCASTTGREVGNTIYFGEGSWLTVV.

This clonotype was detected many times. The CDR3 DNA reads as TGTGCCAGCAGCCCAGCAGGGGGCCGCTACGAGCAGTACTTC. Translation gives CASSPAGGRYEQYF. V is TRBV6-1 and J is TRBJ2-7, with 8 bases aligning to TRBD1. The CDR3 runs to 14 residues. Germline values: CDR1 MNHNS, CDR2 SASEGT. The ends lost 6 bases at V and 3 bases at J; junction bases unmatched: 7.

The V call is TRBV7-2, the J call TRBJ2-3; TRBD1 matches 7 bases. CDR1 is SGHTA and CDR2 is FQGNSA in the germline V gene. The CDR3 loop spans 12 amino acids. With V trimmed by 5 bases and J by 4 bases, 0 bases remained unmatched. CDR3 in amino acids: CASSQGADTQYF. The CDR3, as DNA: TGTGCCAGCAGCCAGGGGGCAGATACGCAGTATTTT.

J is TRBJ2-1 and V is TRBV20-1; 9 bases are a match to TRBD1. J lost 7 bases, V lost 0 bases, and 7 bases had no gene match. Germline CDR1 and CDR2: DFQATT and SNEGSKA (reference sequence). This CDR3 spans 15 amino acids. CDR3: CSARDSGTGKNEQFF. CDR3 nucleotide sequence: TGCAGTGCTAGAGATTCCGGGACAGGGAAAAATGAGCAGTTCTTC.

This clonotype has a count of ten or more. The V call is TRBV5-4, the J call TRBJ2-2; 9 bases map to TRBD2. This CDR3 has 15 amino acids. Germline loops: CDR1 SGHNT, CDR2 YYREEE (reference sequence). J gave up 4 bases and V 1 base, and 2 bases lay outside the gene matches. The CDR3 DNA reads TGTGCCAGCAGCTTGTGGCGGGAGGGCACCGGGGAGCTGTTTTTT. It is translated as CASSLWREGTGELFF.

This clonotype was observed at least ten times. J is TRBJ2-3 and V is TRBV7-9; 9 nucleotides match TRBD1. The CDR3 length is 15 residues. Germline loops: CDR1 SEHNR, CDR2 FQNEAQ (reference sequence). Losses at the gene ends were 1 base for V and 3 bases for J; bases not matched to a gene: 2. CDR3 DNA sequence: TGTGCCAGCAGCTTAGTACAGGGGGCGACAGATACGCAGTATTTT. Residues: CASSLVQGATDTQYF.

Many counts were recorded for this clonotype. The V call is TRBV10-3, the J call TRBJ2-1; TRBD2 matches 9 bases. The CDR3 loop spans 17 amino acids. The germline V gene has CDR1 ENHRY and CDR2 SYGVKD. The J segment lost 4 bases and the V segment lost 0 bases, leaving 7 bases of the junction unmatched. The CDR3 bases are TGTGCCATCAGTGAGTCGAAGACTAGCGGACTTTACAATGAGCAGTTCTTC. This gives the protein CAISESKTSGLYNEQFF.

This clonotype showed up just a few times. The chain has TRBV12-3 or TRBV12-4 and TRBJ2-7; 7 bases agree with TRBD1. V shed 4 bases, J shed 3 bases, and the junction held 3 bases outside the gene matches. The CDR3 runs 13 residues. CDR3 in amino acids: CASSWTGVYEQYF. The CDR3 coding sequence is TGTGCCAGCAGTTGGACAGGTGTCTACGAGCAGTACTTC.

V and J are TRBV12-3 or TRBV12-4 and TRBJ2-7, with D perhaps matching TRBD2 (5 bases). The CDR3 has 14 amino acids. The V and J ends lost 6 bases and 3 bases respectively, with 15 bases between them. DNA of the CDR3: TGTGCCAGCAGCCCTAGCAGTGTGGGCTACGAGCAGTACTTC. It codes for CASSPSSVGYEQYF.

The chain joins TRBV5-1 to TRBJ2-1; unclear D gene. Germline-derived CDR1 and CDR2 are SGHRS and YFSETQ. Deletions cut 2 bases from V and 4 bases from J, with 16 bases between. This CDR3 spans 16 amino acids. The CDR3 DNA reads as TGCGCCAGCAGCTTAAACGGAGCGAGACTGTACAATGAGCAGTTCTTC. This sequence encodes CASSLNGARLYNEQFF.